This TCR beta chain derives from a study of shared clonotypes between healthy human individuals. Authors' methods: Filtering was not the same, since immunoSEQ gave junction-only sequences without quality scores. TCRdb's table, derived via immunoSEQ multiplex PCR, lists solely in-frame clones and lacks some. V, J and clone size derive from that table, while D and trimming were established from the DNA sequence. Among around 2,000,000 clones listed, 85% to 95% were seen once. The V gene's germline CDR1 is MDHEN and CDR2 SYDVKM. V lost 3 bases and J 4 bases, leaving 10 bases between the germline ends. This CDR3 is built from 13 residues.

Sequencing input: naive CD4+ T cells sorted from blood. Subset given: CD45RA+ positively selected. The clonotype comes from a man between 18 and 29 years old in good health. The rearrangement joins TRBV28 to TRBJ2-7; tentatively, D is TRBD1 (5 bases). The CDR3 DNA reads TGTGCCAGCAGTTTGGCACACAGGTACGAGCAGTACTTC. Translation: CASSLAHRYEQYF.